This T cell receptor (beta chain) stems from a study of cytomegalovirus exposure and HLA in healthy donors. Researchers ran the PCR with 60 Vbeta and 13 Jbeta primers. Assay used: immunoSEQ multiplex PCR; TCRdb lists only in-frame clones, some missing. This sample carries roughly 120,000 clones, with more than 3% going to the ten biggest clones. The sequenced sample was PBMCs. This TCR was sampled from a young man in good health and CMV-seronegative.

This chain's CDR3 is CASSEVLIGAGQDYEQYF. CDR3 nucleotides: TGTGCCAGCAGTGAAGTCCTTATCGGCGCAGGACAAGATTACGAGCAGTACTTC. The V gene is TRBV2, the J gene TRBJ2-7, with a tentative D call TRBD1 (5 bases). The CDR3 runs to 18 residues. V lost 1 base to trimming and J lost 4 bases, with 23 bases between them. Germline assignment: CDR1 SNHLY and CDR2 FYNNEI. Complete variable domain (other parts from reference TRBV2 and TRBJ2-7): EPEVTQTPSHQVTQMGQEVILRCVPISNHLYFYWYRQILGQKVEFLVSFYNNEISEKSEIFDDQFSVERPDGSNFTLKIRSTKLEDSAMYFCASSEVLIGAGQDYEQYFGPGTRLTVT.